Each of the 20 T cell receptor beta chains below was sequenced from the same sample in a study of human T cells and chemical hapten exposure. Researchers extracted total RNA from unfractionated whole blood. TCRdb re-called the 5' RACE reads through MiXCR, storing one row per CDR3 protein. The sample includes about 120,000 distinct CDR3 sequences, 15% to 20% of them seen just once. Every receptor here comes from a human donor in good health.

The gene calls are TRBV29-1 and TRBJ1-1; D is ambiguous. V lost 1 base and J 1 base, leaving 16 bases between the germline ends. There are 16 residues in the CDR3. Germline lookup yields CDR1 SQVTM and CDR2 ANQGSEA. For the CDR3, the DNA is TGCAGCGTTGAAGTTTATCTCGGGGAAGGGAACACTGAAGCTTTCTTT. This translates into CSVEVYLGEGNTEAFF.

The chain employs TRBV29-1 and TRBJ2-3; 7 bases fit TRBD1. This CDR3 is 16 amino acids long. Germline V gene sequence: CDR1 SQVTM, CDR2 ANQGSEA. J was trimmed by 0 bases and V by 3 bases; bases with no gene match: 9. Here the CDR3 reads CSVDTGTVTSTDTQYF. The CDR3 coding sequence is TGCAGCGTTGACACCGGGACAGTTACTAGCACAGATACGCAGTATTTT.

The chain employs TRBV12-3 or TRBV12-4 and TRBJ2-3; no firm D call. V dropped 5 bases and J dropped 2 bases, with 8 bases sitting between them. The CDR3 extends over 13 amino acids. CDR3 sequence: CASSPAATDTQYF. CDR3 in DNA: TGTGCCAGCAGTCCGGCGGCCACAGATACGCAGTATTTT.

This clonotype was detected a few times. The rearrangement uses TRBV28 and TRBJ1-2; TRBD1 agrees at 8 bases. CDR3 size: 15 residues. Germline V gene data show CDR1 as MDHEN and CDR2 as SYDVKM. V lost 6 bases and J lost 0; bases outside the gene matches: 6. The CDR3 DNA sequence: TGTGCCAGCAGCCCAGGGACAGGCGCTAACTATGGCTACACCTTC. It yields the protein CASSPGTGANYGYTF.

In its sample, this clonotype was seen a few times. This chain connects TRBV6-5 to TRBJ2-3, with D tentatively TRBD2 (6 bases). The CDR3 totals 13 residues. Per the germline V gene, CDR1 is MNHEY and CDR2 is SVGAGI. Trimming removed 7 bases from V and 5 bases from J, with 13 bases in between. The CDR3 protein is CASTRGAGDTQYF. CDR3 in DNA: TGTGCCAGCACGCGGGGAGCGGGAGATACGCAGTATTTT.

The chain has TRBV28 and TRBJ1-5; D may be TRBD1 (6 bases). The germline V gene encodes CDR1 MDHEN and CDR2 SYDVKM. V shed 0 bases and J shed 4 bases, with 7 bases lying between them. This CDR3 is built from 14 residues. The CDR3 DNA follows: TGTGCCAGCAGTTTATGGCAGGGGAATCAGCCCCAGCATTTT. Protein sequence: CASSLWQGNQPQHF.

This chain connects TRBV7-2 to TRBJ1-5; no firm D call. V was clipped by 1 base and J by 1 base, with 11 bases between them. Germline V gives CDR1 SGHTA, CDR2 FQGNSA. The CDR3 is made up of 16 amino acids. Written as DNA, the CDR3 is TGTGCCAGCAGCTTAGGCACCCTCCGGAGCAATCAGCCCCAGCATTTT. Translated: CASSLGTLRSNQPQHF.

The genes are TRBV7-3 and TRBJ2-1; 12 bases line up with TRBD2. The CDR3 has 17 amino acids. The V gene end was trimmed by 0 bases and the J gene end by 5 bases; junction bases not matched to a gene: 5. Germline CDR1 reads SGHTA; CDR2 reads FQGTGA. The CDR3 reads CASSLTGTSGRNNEQFF. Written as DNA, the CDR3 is TGTGCCAGCAGCTTAACGGGGACTAGCGGGCGAAACAATGAGCAGTTCTTC.

The CDR3 bases are TGTGCCAGCAGCCAAGGCCGGCACTCTCAAGAGACCCAGTACTTC. This gives the protein CASSQGRHSQETQYF. The chain couples TRBV14 to TRBJ2-5, with no clear D. The germline CDR1 and CDR2 sequences are SGHDN and FVKESK. Trimming took 1 base from V and 2 from J, leaving 11 bases between them. This CDR3 contains 15 residues.

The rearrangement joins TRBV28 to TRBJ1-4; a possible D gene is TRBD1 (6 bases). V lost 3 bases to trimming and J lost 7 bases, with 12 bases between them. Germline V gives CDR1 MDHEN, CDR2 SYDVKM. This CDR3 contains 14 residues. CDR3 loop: CASSFFSRGEKLFF. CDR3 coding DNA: TGTGCCAGCAGTTTTTTCTCCAGGGGTGAAAAACTGTTTTTT.

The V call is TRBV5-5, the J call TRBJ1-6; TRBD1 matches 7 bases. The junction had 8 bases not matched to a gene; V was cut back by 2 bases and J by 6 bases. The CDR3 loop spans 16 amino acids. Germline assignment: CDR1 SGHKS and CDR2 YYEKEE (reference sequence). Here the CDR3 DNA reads TGTGCCAGCAGCTTCTTGCCGGGACAGATTAATTCACCCCTCCACTTT. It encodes CASSFLPGQINSPLHF. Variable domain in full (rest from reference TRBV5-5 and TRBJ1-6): DAGVTQSPTHLIKTRGQQVTLRCSPISGHKSVSWYQQVLGQGPQFIFQYYEKEERGRGNFPDRFSARQFPNYSSELNVNALLLGDSALYLCASSFLPGQINSPLHFGNGTRLTVT.

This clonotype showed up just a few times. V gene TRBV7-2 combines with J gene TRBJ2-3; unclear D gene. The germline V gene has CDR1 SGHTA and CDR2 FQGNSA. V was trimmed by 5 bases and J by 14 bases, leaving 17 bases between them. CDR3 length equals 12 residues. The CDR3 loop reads CASSRGPTQRYF. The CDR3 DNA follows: TGTGCCAGCAGCCGCGGTCCCACCCAGCGGTATTTT.

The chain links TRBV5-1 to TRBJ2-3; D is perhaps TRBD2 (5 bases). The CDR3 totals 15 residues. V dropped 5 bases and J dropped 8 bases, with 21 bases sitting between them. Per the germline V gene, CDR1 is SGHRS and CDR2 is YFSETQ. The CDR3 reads CASRVGSEKRGTQYF. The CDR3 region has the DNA TGCGCCAGCAGAGTCGGGTCGGAGAAACGGGGTACGCAGTATTTT.

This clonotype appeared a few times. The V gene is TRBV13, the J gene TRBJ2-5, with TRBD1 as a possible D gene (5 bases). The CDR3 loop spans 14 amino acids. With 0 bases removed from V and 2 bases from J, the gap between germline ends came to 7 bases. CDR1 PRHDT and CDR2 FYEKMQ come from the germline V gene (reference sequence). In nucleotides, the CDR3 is TGTGCCAGCAGCTTAGGGGCAGGGCAAGAGACCCAGTACTTC. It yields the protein CASSLGAGQETQYF. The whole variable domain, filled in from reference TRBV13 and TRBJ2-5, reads AAGVIQSPRHLIKEKRETATLKCYPIPRHDTVYWYQQGPGQDPQFLISFYEKMQSDKGSIPDRFSAQQFSDYHSELNMSSLELGDSALYFCASSLGAGQETQYFGPGTRLLVL.

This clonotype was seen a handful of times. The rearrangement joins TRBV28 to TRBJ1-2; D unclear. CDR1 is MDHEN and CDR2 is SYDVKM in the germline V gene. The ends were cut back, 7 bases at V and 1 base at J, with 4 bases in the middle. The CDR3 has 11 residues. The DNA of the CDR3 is TGTGCCAGCAAGGGTAACTATGGCTACACCTTC. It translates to CASKGNYGYTF.

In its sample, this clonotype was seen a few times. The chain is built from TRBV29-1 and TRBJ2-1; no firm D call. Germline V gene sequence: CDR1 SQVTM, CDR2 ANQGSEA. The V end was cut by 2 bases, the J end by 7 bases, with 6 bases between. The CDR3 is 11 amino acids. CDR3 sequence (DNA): TGCAGCGTTGAACAACGGAATGAGCAGTTCTTC. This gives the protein CSVEQRNEQFF.

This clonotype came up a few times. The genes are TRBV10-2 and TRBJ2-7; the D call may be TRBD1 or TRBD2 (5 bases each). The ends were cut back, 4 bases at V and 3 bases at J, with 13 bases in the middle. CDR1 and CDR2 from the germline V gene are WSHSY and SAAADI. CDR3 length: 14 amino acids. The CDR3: CASSVPGTYYEQYF. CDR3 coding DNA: TGCGCCAGCAGTGTTCCCGGGACCTACTACGAGCAGTACTTC.

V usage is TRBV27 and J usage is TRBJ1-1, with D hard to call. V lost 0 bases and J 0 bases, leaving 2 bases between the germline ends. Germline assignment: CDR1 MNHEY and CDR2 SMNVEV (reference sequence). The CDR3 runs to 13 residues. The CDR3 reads CASSLSLNTEAFF. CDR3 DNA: TGTGCCAGCAGTTTATCGCTGAACACTGAAGCTTTCTTT.

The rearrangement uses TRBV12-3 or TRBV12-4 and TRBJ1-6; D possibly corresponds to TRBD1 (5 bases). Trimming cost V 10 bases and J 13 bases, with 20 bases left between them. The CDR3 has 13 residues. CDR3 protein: CATKVQGPSPLHF. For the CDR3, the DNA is TGTGCCACAAAAGTCCAGGGTCCCTCTCCCCTCCACTTT.

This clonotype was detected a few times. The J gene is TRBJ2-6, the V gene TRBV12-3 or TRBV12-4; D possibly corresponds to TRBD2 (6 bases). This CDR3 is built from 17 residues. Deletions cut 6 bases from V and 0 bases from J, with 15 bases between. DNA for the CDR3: TGTGCCAGCAGATCGGGACTCCAGAGCTCTGGGGCCAACGTCCTGACTTTC. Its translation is CASRSGLQSSGANVLTF.